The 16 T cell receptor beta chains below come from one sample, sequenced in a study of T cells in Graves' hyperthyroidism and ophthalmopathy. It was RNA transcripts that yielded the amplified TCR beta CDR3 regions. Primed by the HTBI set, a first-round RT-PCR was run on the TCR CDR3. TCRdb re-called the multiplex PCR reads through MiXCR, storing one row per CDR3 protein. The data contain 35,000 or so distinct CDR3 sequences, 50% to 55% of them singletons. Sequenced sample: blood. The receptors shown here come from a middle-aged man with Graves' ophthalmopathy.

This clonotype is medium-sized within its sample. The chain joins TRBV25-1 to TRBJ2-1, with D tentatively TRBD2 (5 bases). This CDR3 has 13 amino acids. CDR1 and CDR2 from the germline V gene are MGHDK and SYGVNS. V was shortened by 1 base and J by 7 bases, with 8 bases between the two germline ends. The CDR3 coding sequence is TGTGCCAGCAGTGAATGGGGAGTTAATGAGCAGTTCTTC. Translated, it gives CASSEWGVNEQFF.

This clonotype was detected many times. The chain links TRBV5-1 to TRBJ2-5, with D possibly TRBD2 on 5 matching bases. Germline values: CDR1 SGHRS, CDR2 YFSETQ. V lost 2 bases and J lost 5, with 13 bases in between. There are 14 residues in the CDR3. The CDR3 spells CASSFTVAKETQYF. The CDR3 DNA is TGCGCCAGCAGCTTTACTGTAGCGAAGGAGACCCAGTACTTC.

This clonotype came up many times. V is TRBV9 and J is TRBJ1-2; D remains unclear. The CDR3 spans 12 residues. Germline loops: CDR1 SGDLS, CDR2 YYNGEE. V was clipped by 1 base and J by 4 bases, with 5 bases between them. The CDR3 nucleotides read TGTGCCAGCAGCGTAAATGGCTATGGCTACACCTTC. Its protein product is CASSVNGYGYTF.

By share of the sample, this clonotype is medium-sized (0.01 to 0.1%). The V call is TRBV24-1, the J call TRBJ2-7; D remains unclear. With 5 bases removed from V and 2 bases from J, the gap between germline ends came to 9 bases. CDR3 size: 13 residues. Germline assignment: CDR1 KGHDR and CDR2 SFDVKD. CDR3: CATSASRTYEQYF. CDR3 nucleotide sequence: TGTGCCACCAGTGCCAGTCGAACCTACGAGCAGTACTTC.

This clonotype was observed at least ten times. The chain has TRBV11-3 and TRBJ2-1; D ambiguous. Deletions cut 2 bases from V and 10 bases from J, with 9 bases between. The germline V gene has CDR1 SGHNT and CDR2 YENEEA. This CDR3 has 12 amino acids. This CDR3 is CASSLNTQEQFF. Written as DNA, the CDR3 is TGTGCCAGCAGCTTAAACACACAAGAGCAGTTCTTC.

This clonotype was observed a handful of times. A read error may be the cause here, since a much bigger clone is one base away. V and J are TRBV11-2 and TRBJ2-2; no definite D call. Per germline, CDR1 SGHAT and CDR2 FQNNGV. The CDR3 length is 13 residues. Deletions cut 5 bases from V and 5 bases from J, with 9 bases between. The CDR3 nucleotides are TGTGCCAGCAGCCCCCCCGGAACCGGGGAGCTGTTTTTT. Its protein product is CASSPPGTGELFF. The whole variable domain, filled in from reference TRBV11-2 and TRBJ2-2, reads EAGVAQSPRYKIIEKRQSVAFWCNPISGHATLYWYQQILGQGPKLLIQFQNNGVVDDSQLPKDRFSAERLKGVDSTLKIQPAKLEDSAVYLCASSPPGTGELFFGEGSRLTVL.

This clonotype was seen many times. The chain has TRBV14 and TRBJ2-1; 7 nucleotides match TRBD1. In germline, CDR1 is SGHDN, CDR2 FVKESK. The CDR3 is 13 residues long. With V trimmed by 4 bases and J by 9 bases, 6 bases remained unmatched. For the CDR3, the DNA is TGTGCCAGCAGCCGCTCGACAGGGATTGAGCAGTTCTTC. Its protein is CASSRSTGIEQFF.

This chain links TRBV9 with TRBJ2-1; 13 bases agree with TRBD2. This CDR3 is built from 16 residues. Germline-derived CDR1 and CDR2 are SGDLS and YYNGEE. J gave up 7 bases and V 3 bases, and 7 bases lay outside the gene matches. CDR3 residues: CASSARLAGGGNEQFF. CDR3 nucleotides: TGTGCCAGCAGCGCCCGACTAGCGGGAGGTGGGAATGAGCAGTTCTTC.

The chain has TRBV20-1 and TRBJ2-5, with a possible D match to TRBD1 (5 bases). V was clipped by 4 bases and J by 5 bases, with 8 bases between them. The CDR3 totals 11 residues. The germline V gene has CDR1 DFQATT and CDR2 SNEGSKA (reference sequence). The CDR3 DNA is TGCAGTGCTATGAGACAGGAGACCCAGTACTTC. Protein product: CSAMRQETQYF.

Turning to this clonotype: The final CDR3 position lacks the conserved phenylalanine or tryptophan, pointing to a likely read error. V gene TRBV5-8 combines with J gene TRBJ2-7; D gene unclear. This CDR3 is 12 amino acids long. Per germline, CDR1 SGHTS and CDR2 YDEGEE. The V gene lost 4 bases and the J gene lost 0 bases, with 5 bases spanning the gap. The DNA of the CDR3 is TGTGCCAGCAGCCCCGGCTCCTACGAGCAGTACCTC. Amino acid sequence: CASSPGSYEQYL.

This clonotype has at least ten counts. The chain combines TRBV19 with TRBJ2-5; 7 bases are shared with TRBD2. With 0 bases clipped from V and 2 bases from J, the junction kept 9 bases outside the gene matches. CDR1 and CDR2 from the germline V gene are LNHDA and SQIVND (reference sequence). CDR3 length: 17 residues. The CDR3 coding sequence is TGTGCCAGTAGTATAGATCTTTGGGGTAGCGGGCAAGAGACCCAGTACTTC. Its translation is CASSIDLWGSGQETQYF.

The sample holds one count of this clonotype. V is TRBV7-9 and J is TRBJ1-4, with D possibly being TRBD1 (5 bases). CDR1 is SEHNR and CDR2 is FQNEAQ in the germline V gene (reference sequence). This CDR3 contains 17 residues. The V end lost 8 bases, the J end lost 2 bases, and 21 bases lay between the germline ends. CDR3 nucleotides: TGTGCCAGCGCCAAGACAGCGACTATTGCGACTAATGAAAAACTGTTTTTT. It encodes CASAKTATIATNEKLFF.

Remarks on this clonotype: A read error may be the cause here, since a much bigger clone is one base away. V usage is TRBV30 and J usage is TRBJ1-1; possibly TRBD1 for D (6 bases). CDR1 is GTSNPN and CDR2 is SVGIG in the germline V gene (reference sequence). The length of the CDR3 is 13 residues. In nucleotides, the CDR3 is TGTGCCTGGAGGGACAACCGGGACACTGAAGCTCTCTTT. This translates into CAWRDNRDTEALF. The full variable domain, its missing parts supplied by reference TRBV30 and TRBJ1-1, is SQTIHQWPATLVQPVGSPLSLECTVEGTSNPNLYWYRQAAGRGLQLLFYSVGIGQISSEVPQNLSASRPQDRQFILSSKKLLLSDSGFYLCAWRDNRDTEALFGQGTRLTVV.

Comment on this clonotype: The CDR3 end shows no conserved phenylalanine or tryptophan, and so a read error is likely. Written as DNA, the CDR3 is TGCGCCAGCAGCTTGGCCGATTTGGTCCAAGGGTCCTACAATGAGCAGTTCCTC. Amino acids: CASSLADLVQGSYNEQFL. The chain is built from TRBV5-1 and TRBJ2-1, with D unresolved. Germline CDR1 is SGHRS and CDR2 is YFSETQ. This CDR3 spans 18 amino acids. Trimming pared 0 bases from V and 1 base from J, leaving 17 bases between.

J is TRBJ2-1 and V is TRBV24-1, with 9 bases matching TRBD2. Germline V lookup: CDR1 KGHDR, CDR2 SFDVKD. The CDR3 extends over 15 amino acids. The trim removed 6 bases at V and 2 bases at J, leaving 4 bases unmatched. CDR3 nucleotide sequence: TGTGCCACCAGTAATGCTAGCGGGGCCTACAATGAGCAGTTCTTC. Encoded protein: CATSNASGAYNEQFF.

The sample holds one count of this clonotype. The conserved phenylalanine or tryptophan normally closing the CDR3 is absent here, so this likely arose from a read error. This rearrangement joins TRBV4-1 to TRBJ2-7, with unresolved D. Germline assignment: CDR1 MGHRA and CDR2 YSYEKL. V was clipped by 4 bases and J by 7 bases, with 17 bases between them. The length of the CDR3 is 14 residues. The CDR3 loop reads CASSPTAQVSEQYY. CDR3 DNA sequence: TGCGCCAGCAGCCCTACGGCCCAGGTCTCAGAGCAGTACTAC.